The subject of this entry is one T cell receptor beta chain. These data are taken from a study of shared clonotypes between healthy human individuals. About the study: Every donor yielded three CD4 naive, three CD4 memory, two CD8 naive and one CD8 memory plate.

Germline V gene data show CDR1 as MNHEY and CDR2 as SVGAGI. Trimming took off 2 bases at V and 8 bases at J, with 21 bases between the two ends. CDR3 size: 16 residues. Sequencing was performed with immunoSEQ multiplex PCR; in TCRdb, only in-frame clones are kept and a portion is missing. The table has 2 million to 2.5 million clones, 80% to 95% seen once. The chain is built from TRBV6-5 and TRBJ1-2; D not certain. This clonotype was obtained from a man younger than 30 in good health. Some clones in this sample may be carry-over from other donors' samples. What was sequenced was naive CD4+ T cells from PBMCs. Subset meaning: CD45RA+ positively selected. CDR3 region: CASSYVRGSRAAGYTF. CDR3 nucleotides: TGTGCCAGCAGTTACGTGAGAGGCTCCCGGGCGGCGGGCTACACCTTC.